Shown below are 12 T cell receptor beta chains from a single sample sequenced in a study of T cells in Graves' hyperthyroidism and ophthalmopathy. Amplified TCR beta CDR3 regions came from RNA transcripts. When the TCR CDR3 underwent first-round RT-PCR, the HTBI primer set was used. TCRdb re-derived calls from the multiplex PCR reads in MiXCR, one entry per CDR3 protein. The table has around 340,000 distinct CDR3 sequences, around 20% seen once. Material: blood. The receptor source for this set is a woman aged 45-60 years with Graves' hyperthyroidism.

There are a few counts of this clonotype. The chain uses TRBV6-1 and TRBJ2-3; the D gene could be TRBD1 or TRBD2 (5 bases each). V was shortened by 1 base and J by 5 bases, with 10 bases between the two germline ends. This CDR3 has 14 residues. CDR1 and CDR2 from the germline V gene are MNHNS and SASEGT. The DNA of the CDR3 is TGTGCCAGCAGTGAAGGGGGGAATAAAGATACGCAGTATTTT. This encodes CASSEGGNKDTQYF.

The chain is built from TRBV5-1 and TRBJ2-1; the match to TRBD1 covers 10 bases. V lost 4 bases and J lost 6; bases outside the gene matches: 7. Per the germline V gene, CDR1 is SGHRS and CDR2 is YFSETQ. The CDR3 covers 15 residues. CDR3 DNA sequence: TGCGCCAGCAGCCCTCGACAGGGGGCGACCAATGAGCAGTTCTTC. Amino acids: CASSPRQGATNEQFF.

The sample holds one count of this clonotype. V and J are TRBV11-2 and TRBJ2-3; tentatively, D is TRBD2 (6 bases). With 1 base removed from V and 2 bases from J, the gap between germline ends came to 16 bases. From germline, CDR1 is SGHAT and CDR2 FQNNGV. The length of the CDR3 is 17 residues. CDR3 DNA: TGTGCCAGCAGCTTAGGCTATAGCGGCAAATTCACAGATACGCAGTATTTT. Translated, it gives CASSLGYSGKFTDTQYF.

This clonotype was detected ten times or more. The chain couples TRBV6-2 or TRBV6-3 to TRBJ1-5; no firm D call. Trimming removed 6 bases from V and 1 base from J, with 10 bases in between. The germline CDR1 and CDR2 sequences are MNHEY and SVGEGT. The CDR3 is 14 residues long. CDR3 protein: CASRKGMSNQPQHF. CDR3 DNA sequence: TGTGCCAGCAGAAAGGGTATGAGCAATCAGCCCCAGCATTTT.

The chain joins TRBV5-1 to TRBJ1-1; possible D gene TRBD1, 5 bases. V was shortened by 0 bases and J by 8 bases, with 11 bases between the two germline ends. The CDR3 runs to 13 residues. Germline lookup yields CDR1 SGHRS and CDR2 YFSETQ. CDR3 nucleotides: TGCGCCAGCAGCTTGGGTTGGGGGGGGGAAGCTTTCTTT. It translates to CASSLGWGGEAFF.

This clonotype was counted only a few times. The rearrangement joins TRBV9 to TRBJ2-5, with TRBD1 identical over 9 bases. V shed 3 bases, J shed 14 bases, and the junction held 8 bases outside the gene matches. This CDR3 region has 12 residues. The germline V gene has CDR1 SGDLS and CDR2 YYNGEE. The CDR3 DNA is TGTGCCAGCAGCGCGGGGGACAGGGCTTTCTACTTC. This translates into CASSAGDRAFYF.

The rearrangement joins TRBV9 to TRBJ2-2; 9 nucleotides agree with TRBD1. Germline V gene data show CDR1 as SGDLS and CDR2 as YYNGEE. With 3 bases clipped from V and 5 bases from J, the junction kept 8 bases outside the gene matches. This CDR3 is built from 16 residues. CDR3 nucleotides: TGTGCCAGCAGCGCTTCCGGGACAGGGAAGACCGGGGAGCTGTTTTTT. It translates to CASSASGTGKTGELFF. Drawing the rest from reference TRBV9 and TRBJ2-2, the complete variable domain is DSGVTQTPKHLITATGQRVTLRCSPRSGDLSVYWYQQSLDQGLQFLIQYYNGEERAKGNILERFSAQQFPDLHSELNLSSLELGDSALYFCASSASGTGKTGELFFGEGSRLTVL.

This clonotype was detected a few times. The chain combines TRBV15 with TRBJ1-1; D not certain. V was cut by 5 bases and J by 1 base, with 5 bases left in between. The CDR3 has 12 amino acids. The V gene's germline CDR1 is LNHNV and CDR2 YYDKDF (reference sequence). The CDR3 loop is CATSPENTEAFF. The DNA for the CDR3 is TGTGCCACCAGCCCGGAGAACACTGAAGCTTTCTTT.

This clonotype has ten or more counts. The chain links TRBV2 to TRBJ1-2, with 11 bases that match TRBD1. The CDR3 contains 15 residues. V dropped 6 bases and J dropped 7; count of bases not matched to a gene: 10. Germline-derived CDR1 and CDR2 are SNHLY and FYNNEI. CDR3 sequence reads: CASRAGTGGTFGYTF. The CDR3 DNA reads as TGTGCCAGCAGGGCTGGGACAGGGGGAACATTTGGCTACACCTTC.

In this sample, this clonotype turned up many times. The chain recombines TRBV6-1 with TRBJ2-7; 10 bases are a match to TRBD1. The germline V gene encodes CDR1 MNHNS and CDR2 SASEGT. This CDR3 contains 14 residues. The trim removed 6 bases at V and 1 base at J, leaving 3 bases unmatched. The CDR3 sequence: CASSWGQGSYEQYF. The CDR3, as DNA: TGTGCCAGCAGCTGGGGACAGGGGTCCTACGAGCAGTACTTC.

There are many counts of this clonotype. The chain uses TRBV7-2 and TRBJ2-7; possible D gene TRBD2, 6 bases. This CDR3 contains 14 residues. Trimming took 4 bases from V and 0 from J, leaving 10 bases between them. The germline CDR1 and CDR2 sequences are SGHTA and FQGNSA. The CDR3 region is CASSSAGNSYEQYF. The DNA for the CDR3 is TGTGCCAGCAGCTCGGCGGGGAACTCCTACGAGCAGTACTTC.

This clonotype showed up many times. The chain has TRBV30 and TRBJ1-6; 8 nucleotides align to TRBD1. With 2 bases clipped from V and 1 base from J, the junction kept 1 base outside the gene matches. The CDR3 runs 15 residues. Germline CDR1 reads GTSNPN; CDR2 reads SVGIG (reference sequence). CDR3 sequence: CAWSTGGSYNSPLHF. The CDR3, as DNA: TGTGCCTGGAGTACAGGGGGATCCTATAATTCACCCCTCCACTTT.